Each of the 11 T cell receptor beta chains below was sequenced from the same sample in a study of T cell changes during pregnancy in multiple sclerosis (dated by TCRdb to between 2017 and 2020). To prepare the library, the immunoSEQ multiplex PCR assay was applied. TCRdb holds this immuneACCESS table with in-frame rearrangements only. Some clones are missing; in checked studies, unresolved V genes explain under half, and the rest has no known cause. A total of tens of thousands of clones appear in this sample, about 93% of them only once. The ten largest clones represent about 0.7% of the sample. Specimen: CD4+ T cells from peripheral blood mononuclear cells, collected before pregnancy. The receptors shown here come from a female donor with multiple sclerosis, enrolled in a pregnancy study.

This clone was recorded once. The rearrangement links TRBV5-6 to TRBJ2-2, with D possibly matching TRBD1 (5 bases). Per germline, CDR1 SGHDT and CDR2 YYEEEE. The CDR3 has 14 residues. With 0 bases removed from V and 4 bases from J, the gap between germline ends came to 7 bases. The CDR3 spells CASSLGQGTGELFF. Here the CDR3 DNA reads TGTGCCAGCAGCTTGGGCCAGGGCACCGGGGAGCTGTTTTTT.

The chain has TRBV7-2 and TRBJ1-5; D is undetermined. In germline, CDR1 is SGHTA, CDR2 FQGNSA. The V gene lost 1 base and the J gene lost 9 bases, with 13 bases spanning the gap. The CDR3 length is 14 residues. In DNA, the CDR3 is TGTGCCAGCAGCTTAGAGCCCCTCCAATTGCCCCAGCATTTT. Its translation is CASSLEPLQLPQHF.

The gene calls are TRBV15 and TRBJ2-3; D gene uncertain. The length of the CDR3 is 15 residues. CDR1 is LNHNV and CDR2 is YYDKDF in the germline V gene (reference sequence). Trimming pared 0 bases from V and 2 bases from J, leaving 9 bases between. The DNA of the CDR3 is TGTGCCACCAGCAGAGATGGGCACGCCACAGATACGCAGTATTTT. Translation: CATSRDGHATDTQYF. Using reference TRBV15 and TRBJ2-3 for the parts outside the CDR3, the full variable domain is DAMVIQNPRYQVTQFGKPVTLSCSQTLNHNVMYWYQQKSSQAPKLLFHYYDKDFNNEADTPDNFQSRRPNTSFCFLDIRSPGLGDTAMYLCATSRDGHATDTQYFGPGTRLTVL.

This rearrangement joins TRBV4-3 to TRBJ1-2, with a tentative D call TRBD1 (6 bases). This CDR3 region has 16 residues. The V end was cut by 0 bases, the J end by 9 bases, with 20 bases between. Per the germline V gene, CDR1 is LGHNA and CDR2 is YSLEER. CDR3 sequence reads: CASSQDLASRGISYTF. The CDR3 region has the DNA TGCGCCAGCAGCCAAGATCTCGCTTCCAGGGGTATCAGCTACACCTTC.

The chain has TRBV7-2 and TRBJ2-3; 10 nucleotides match TRBD1. V lost 2 bases, J lost 4 bases, and 6 bases stayed unmatched. The CDR3 loop spans 16 amino acids. Germline V gene sequence: CDR1 SGHTA, CDR2 FQGNSA. Written as DNA, the CDR3 is TGTGCCAGCAGCTTACTGGGACAGGGGTCTTCAGATACGCAGTATTTT. Its translation is CASSLLGQGSSDTQYF.

The gene calls are TRBV5-4 and TRBJ2-3; 9 nucleotides agree with TRBD1. The CDR3 contains 16 residues. Germline lookup yields CDR1 SGHNT and CDR2 YYREEE (reference sequence). With V trimmed by 4 bases and J by 4 bases, 10 bases remained unmatched. The DNA for the CDR3 is TGTGCCAGCAGCCAAGGGACAGGGAGATTTGCAGATACGCAGTATTTT. Amino acids: CASSQGTGRFADTQYF.

The V call is TRBV7-2, the J call TRBJ1-1; D is unclear. The V end was cut by 5 bases, the J end by 0 bases, with 7 bases between. The germline V gene encodes CDR1 SGHTA and CDR2 FQGNSA. The CDR3 is made up of 13 amino acids. The CDR3 DNA is TGTGCCAGCAGCCCAGCGGTGAACACTGAAGCTTTCTTT. Translation gives CASSPAVNTEAFF.

This clone was counted once. Here the CDR3 DNA reads TGCAGCGTCCGGGGGGGGACTAGCGGGAAAAATGAGCAGTTCTTC. Translating gives CSVRGGTSGKNEQFF. The chain links TRBV29-1 to TRBJ2-1, with TRBD2 matching 13 bases. Trimming at V came to 6 bases and at J to 7 bases, leaving 9 bases not matched to a gene. The germline gives CDR1 SQVTM, CDR2 ANQGSEA. The CDR3 contains 15 residues.

The genes are TRBV5-1 and TRBJ1-2; maybe TRBD1 (6 bases). Germline CDR1 is SGHRS and CDR2 is YFSETQ. CDR3 length: 12 amino acids. Deletions cut 3 bases from V and 5 bases from J, with 8 bases between. In DNA, the CDR3 is TGCGCCAGCAGCTCGCAGGGGTATGGCTACACCTTC. Its translation is CASSSQGYGYTF.

The rearrangement links TRBV27 to TRBJ2-3, with TRBD1 as a possible D gene (5 bases). This CDR3 has 14 amino acids. Germline loops: CDR1 MNHEY, CDR2 SMNVEV (reference sequence). The ends were cut back, 3 bases at V and 2 bases at J, with 9 bases in the middle. The CDR3 here is CASSLRTHTDTQYF. CDR3 coding DNA: TGTGCCAGCAGTTTGAGGACACACACAGATACGCAGTATTTT.

This clone was picked up a small number of times. The rearrangement links TRBV10-3 to TRBJ1-1, with 9 bases fitting TRBD1. Germline CDR1 is ENHRY and CDR2 is SYGVKD. This CDR3 is 15 amino acids long. V was clipped by 2 bases and J by 6 bases; unmatched bases: 7. The CDR3 sequence is CAISESTGGLAEAFF. CDR3 DNA: TGTGCCATCAGTGAGAGTACAGGGGGCCTAGCTGAAGCTTTCTTT.